This entry features one TCR beta chain sequence. The antigen is undetermined. One end of the junction varies from germline; a read error may be responsible. MiXCR, run by TCRdb on the RT-PCR reads, gives a single entry per CDR3 protein. The data hold hundreds of thousands of distinct CDR3 sequences, with approximately 15% observed a single time. These data come from a study of response to subunit inactivated influenza vaccine. Study-wide results and limits: The authors put forward the suggestion that each seasonal influenza vaccination may bring in only a limited number of new T cells.

This CDR3 has 13 residues. Germline CDR1 is LGHDT and CDR2 is YNNKEL (reference sequence). This receptor was taken from a man between 50 and 69 years old who received an inactivated influenza vaccine. This material consisted of CD4+ T cells sorted from PBMCs, taken less than 25 months after vaccination. The V call is TRBV3-1, the J call TRBJ1-1; unclear D gene. For the CDR3, the DNA is TGTGCCAGCAGCCAAGGCAGGAACGCTGAAGCTTTCTTT. Amino acid sequence: CASSQGRNAEAFF.